The 23 T cell receptor beta chains reported below all come from one sample, sequenced in a study of somatic mutations in cytotoxic T cells in rheumatoid arthritis. Here immunoSEQ multiplex PCR was the method, and the copy in TCRdb shows in-frame clones only, minus some. The sample holds about 3,000 clones, 70% to 90% seen once. The specimen was CD8+ T cells sorted from blood. Receptor source: a woman aged 55-69 years with rheumatoid arthritis.

This clone was picked up one time. The rearrangement links TRBV10-2 to TRBJ1-5; unclear D gene. V gave up 0 bases and J gave up 16 bases, with 16 bases separating them. The CDR3 runs to 13 residues. Looked up from germline, CDR1 is WSHSY and CDR2 is SAAADI. The CDR3 region has the DNA TGCGCCAGCAGTGAGTCGAACTCGTATAGTTTCCATTTT. Translating it yields CASSESNSYSFHF.

The gene calls are TRBV28 and TRBJ2-5, with D hard to call. CDR3 length: 14 amino acids. Germline V gene data show CDR1 as MDHEN and CDR2 as SYDVKM. V was clipped by 4 bases and J by 5 bases, with 14 bases between them. The DNA for the CDR3 is TGTGCCAGCAGTTCCCTTTACATCCTTGAGACCCAGTACTTC. Protein sequence: CASSSLYILETQYF. Supplemented by reference TRBV28 and TRBJ2-5, the full variable domain reads DVKVTQSSRYLVKRTGEKVFLECVQDMDHENMFWYRQDPGLGLRLIYFSYDVKMKEKGDIPEGYSVSREKKERFSLILESASTNQTSMYLCASSSLYILETQYFGPGTRLLVL.

J is TRBJ1-1 and V is TRBV9, with 9 bases aligning to TRBD1. Looked up from germline, CDR1 is SGDLS and CDR2 is YYNGEE. Trimming cost V 3 bases and J 4 bases; bases outside gene matches: 7. This CDR3 comprises 15 residues. The CDR3 here is CASSGHRGRVTEAFF. For the CDR3, the DNA is TGTGCCAGCAGCGGACACAGGGGGCGAGTCACTGAAGCTTTCTTT.

This chain connects TRBV27 to TRBJ2-5, with 10 positions matching TRBD2. Germline trimming cut 3 bases from V and 5 bases from J; bases unmatched to any gene: 6. Looked up from germline, CDR1 is MNHEY and CDR2 is SMNVEV (reference sequence). The CDR3 length is 15 residues. CDR3 bases: TGTGCCAGCAGTTTCGTAGCGGGAGGCGAGGAGACCCAGTACTTC. Protein: CASSFVAGGEETQYF.

This clone has just one count. The chain is built from TRBV4-1 and TRBJ2-3, with D possibly TRBD2 on 6 matching bases. This CDR3 has 17 residues. Looked up from germline, CDR1 is MGHRA and CDR2 is YSYEKL. V was cut by 0 bases and J by 2 bases, with 15 bases left in between. CDR3 sequence reads: CASSQDSRGLYTDTQYF. The CDR3 bases are TGCGCCAGCAGCCAAGATAGCCGGGGACTCTACACAGATACGCAGTATTTT.

This clone counts as large. The chain recombines TRBV4-3 with TRBJ2-7; 8 nucleotides match TRBD1. CDR3 length: 15 amino acids. The germline gives CDR1 LGHNA, CDR2 YSLEER. The V segment lost 3 bases and the J segment 5 bases; nucleotides outside the gene matches: 9. CDR3 bases: TGCGCCAGCAGCCAGGACAGGGATGCAGCCGACGAGCAGTACTTC. This gives the protein CASSQDRDAADEQYF.

In its sample, this clone was seen once. V gene TRBV10-2 combines with J gene TRBJ1-2; the D gene is possibly TRBD1 (5 bases). From germline, CDR1 is WSHSY and CDR2 SAAADI. V lost 6 bases and J 5 bases, leaving 13 bases between the germline ends. This CDR3 contains 13 residues. The CDR3 is CASSLGEDYGYTF. CDR3 sequence (DNA): TGCGCCAGCAGCCTGGGGGAGGATTATGGCTACACCTTC.

The rearrangement uses TRBV7-9 and TRBJ2-2; TRBD1 might be the D (6 bases). Germline CDR1 SEHNR, CDR2 FQNEAQ (reference sequence). V gave up 9 bases and J gave up 3 bases, with 14 bases separating them. The CDR3 loop spans 14 amino acids. In DNA, the CDR3 is TGTGCCAGACCATCGGACAGTTACACCGGGGAGCTGTTTTTT. This gives the protein CARPSDSYTGELFF.

The chain uses TRBV7-2 and TRBJ2-7, with 9 positions matching TRBD1. J was trimmed by 7 bases and V by 1 base; bases with no gene match: 8. CDR3 size: 15 residues. In germline, CDR1 is SGHTA, CDR2 FQGNSA. The CDR3 spells CASSLGLTGGREQYF. In nucleotides, the CDR3 is TGTGCCAGCAGCTTAGGTCTGACAGGGGGACGGGAGCAGTACTTC.

The rearrangement uses TRBV7-9 and TRBJ1-5, with a weak D call TRBD1 (5 bases). Germline CDR1 is SEHNR and CDR2 is FQNEAQ (reference sequence). With 5 bases removed from V and 0 bases from J, the gap between germline ends came to 11 bases. CDR3 length: 15 amino acids. This chain's CDR3 is CASSAGGFSNQPQHF. In DNA, the CDR3 is TGTGCCAGCAGCGCCGGGGGTTTTAGCAATCAGCCCCAGCATTTT.

This clone has just one count. The chain has TRBV4-1 and TRBJ1-5; 9 nucleotides match TRBD1. Unmatched junction bases numbered 4, after V lost 0 bases and J lost 10 bases. The CDR3 length is 14 residues. In germline, CDR1 is MGHRA, CDR2 YSYEKL. The CDR3 nucleotides are TGCGCCAGCAGCCAAGAAGGGACAGGGCACCCCCAGCATTTT. The encoded protein is CASSQEGTGHPQHF.

The chain joins TRBV11-2 to TRBJ2-7, with 10 bases matching TRBD2. The CDR3 length is 15 residues. V shed 1 base, J shed 3 bases, and the junction held 3 bases outside the gene matches. The V gene's germline CDR1 is SGHAT and CDR2 FQNNGV. The chain's CDR3 is CASSLASGGGYEQYF. In nucleotides, the CDR3 is TGTGCCAGCAGCTTAGCAAGCGGGGGGGGCTACGAGCAGTACTTC.

The rearrangement links TRBV4-3 to TRBJ2-3; TRBD1 might be the D (5 bases). Germline V gene data show CDR1 as LGHNA and CDR2 as YSLEER. Trimming removed 2 bases from V and 5 bases from J, with 11 bases in between. The CDR3 length is 14 residues. CDR3 region: CASSQTGVIDTQYF. Written as DNA, the CDR3 is TGCGCCAGCAGCCAAACAGGAGTGATAGATACGCAGTATTTT.

This clone is a singleton in its sample. This chain links TRBV2 with TRBJ1-3; D may be TRBD1 (6 bases). The CDR3 loop spans 17 amino acids. Per germline, CDR1 SNHLY and CDR2 FYNNEI. The V end was cut by 1 base, the J end by 1 base, with 14 bases between. Written as DNA, the CDR3 is TGTGCCAGCAGTGAAGAGGGGGGGGGCCTTTCTGGAAACACCATATATTTT. Its protein product is CASSEEGGGLSGNTIYF. The whole variable domain, remainder taken from reference TRBV2 and TRBJ1-3, is EPEVTQTPSHQVTQMGQEVILRCVPISNHLYFYWYRQILGQKVEFLVSFYNNEISEKSEIFDDQFSVERPDGSNFTLKIRSTKLEDSAMYFCASSEEGGGLSGNTIYFGEGSWLTVV.

This chain uses TRBV15 with TRBJ2-5; no firm D call. The V and J ends lost 6 bases and 2 bases respectively, with 10 bases between them. CDR3 length: 13 residues. CDR1 and CDR2 (germline): LNHNV, YYDKDF (reference sequence). The CDR3 loop reads CATSTSRQETQYF. In nucleotides, the CDR3 is TGTGCCACCAGTACCTCGCGGCAAGAGACCCAGTACTTC. Filled out from reference TRBV15 and TRBJ2-5, the complete variable domain reads DAMVIQNPRYQVTQFGKPVTLSCSQTLNHNVMYWYQQKSSQAPKLLFHYYDKDFNNEADTPDNFQSRRPNTSFCFLDIRSPGLGDTAMYLCATSTSRQETQYFGPGTRLLVL.

V gene TRBV4-3 combines with J gene TRBJ1-4, with 8 bases aligning to TRBD1. Germline lookup yields CDR1 LGHNA and CDR2 YSLEER. The V segment lost 0 bases and the J segment 8 bases; nucleotides outside the gene matches: 8. The CDR3 loop spans 16 amino acids. This CDR3 reads CASSQDRWTGLEKLFF. CDR3 bases: TGCGCCAGCAGCCAAGATCGTTGGACAGGGTTGGAAAAACTGTTTTTT.

This clone occurred a few times. V is TRBV7-2 and J is TRBJ2-7; 7 bases map to TRBD2. CDR3 length: 15 residues. J lost 3 bases, V lost 4 bases, and 9 bases had no gene match. The germline V gene has CDR1 SGHTA and CDR2 FQGNSA. CDR3 in amino acids: CASSWRAGVSYEQYF. CDR3 coding DNA: TGTGCCAGCAGCTGGCGGGCGGGAGTAAGCTACGAGCAGTACTTC.

The V and J genes are TRBV14 and TRBJ2-1; D remains ambiguous. V shed 5 bases and J shed 8 bases, with 13 bases lying between them. CDR1 is SGHDN, CDR2 FVKESK, per germline. This CDR3 is built from 13 residues. For the CDR3, the DNA is TGTGCCAGCAGCTCACCGCCCTATTATGAGCAGTTCTTC. It is translated as CASSSPPYYEQFF.

CDR3 protein: CASRRGIFYEQYF. CDR3 DNA sequence: TGTGCCAGCAGGCGCGGAATTTTCTACGAGCAGTACTTC. The V and J genes are TRBV27 and TRBJ2-7; no clear D gene. V was pared by 6 bases and J by 3 bases, with 12 bases between. Germline CDR1 is MNHEY and CDR2 is SMNVEV (reference sequence). The CDR3 runs 13 residues.

The V and J genes are TRBV12-5 and TRBJ2-5, with TRBD2 as a possible D gene (6 bases). Germline V gene data show CDR1 as LGHNT and CDR2 as FRNRAP. This CDR3 region has 16 residues. V dropped 1 base and J dropped 4 bases, with 16 bases sitting between them. CDR3 coding DNA: TGTGCTAGTGGTTTGGAGGGGAGGCTTATAATAGAGACCCAGTACTTC. Translation: CASGLEGRLIIETQYF.

The J gene is TRBJ2-7, the V gene TRBV11-3; 10 nucleotides line up with TRBD2. CDR1 and CDR2 (germline): SGHNT, YENEEA. There are 19 residues in the CDR3. V lost 1 base, J lost 1 base, and 13 bases stayed unmatched. DNA of the CDR3: TGTGCCAGCAGCTTAGCAATGACTAGCGGGCCGTTTATTTCCTACGAGCAGTACTTC. Amino acid sequence: CASSLAMTSGPFISYEQYF.

This rearrangement joins TRBV27 to TRBJ2-5; possible D gene TRBD2, 6 bases. The V gene's germline CDR1 is MNHEY and CDR2 SMNVEV (reference sequence). This CDR3 has 15 residues. Between the trimmed V and J ends, which lost 1 base and 1 base, there was a span of 10 bases. CDR3 region: CASSLYTSPQETQYF. In DNA, the CDR3 is TGTGCCAGCAGTTTATATACTAGCCCCCAAGAGACCCAGTACTTC.

The chain employs TRBV4-3 and TRBJ1-4; 10 nucleotides line up with TRBD1. Looked up from germline, CDR1 is LGHNA and CDR2 is YSLEER. The J segment lost 8 bases and the V segment lost 0 bases, leaving 12 bases of the junction unmatched. The CDR3 is 18 amino acids. CDR3 in DNA: TGCGCCAGCAGCCAAGAAGGGGCCTTCGGGGACAGGGGAGAAAAACTGTTTTTT. Protein: CASSQEGAFGDRGEKLFF.